What follows is one T cell receptor (beta chain) and its context. As processed by the authors: Reference gene primers were amplified, and this amplification served to estimate nucleated cell counts. The assay was immunoSEQ multiplex PCR, and TCRdb's table has in-frame clones only and misses some. The V and J calls and clone size are taken from that table; D and trimming were inferred from the DNA. The data show under 300,000 clones, roughly 83% seen once. The sample belongs to a study of blood T cell repertoires in COVID-19. Study details: Whether acute or convalescent, the COVID-19 samples came from the United States, Italy and Spain. T cells, B-cell-depleted T cells, or PBMCs supplied cDNA or gDNA.

Trimming pared 3 bases from V and 3 bases from J, leaving 8 bases between. The CDR3 is made up of 14 amino acids. The germline CDR1 and CDR2 sequences are MDHEN and SYDVKM. The chain combines TRBV28 with TRBJ1-4; possible D gene TRBD1, 5 bases. Sequences were obtained from peripheral blood. This sequence was found in a man older than 75 with acute or convalescent COVID-19. The CDR3 is CASSFRQPNEKLFF. The CDR3 DNA sequence: TGTGCCAGCAGTTTTAGACAGCCTAATGAAAAACTGTTTTTT.